Each of the 13 T cell receptor beta chains below was sequenced from the same sample in a study of cytomegalovirus exposure and HLA in healthy donors. Researchers ran the PCR with 60 Vbeta and 13 Jbeta primers. Measured with immunoSEQ multiplex PCR; TCRdb has only the in-frame clones, and not every one. The sample contains 100,000 to 120,000 clones, more than 65% of which appear only once. Specimen: PBMCs. The receptors come from a man in his thirties or forties in good health and CMV-seropositive.

The chain is built from TRBV5-1 and TRBJ1-2; 9 bases agree with TRBD1. This CDR3 is built from 15 residues. With V trimmed by 4 bases and J by 8 bases, 12 bases remained unmatched. Germline V CDR1 and CDR2: SGHRS, YFSETQ. CDR3 sequence reads: CASSPEQGAHKGYTF. The CDR3, as DNA: TGCGCCAGCAGCCCCGAACAGGGGGCGCATAAGGGCTACACCTTC.

The V and J genes are TRBV28 and TRBJ2-1, with 10 bases lining up with TRBD2. Germline CDR1 MDHEN, CDR2 SYDVKM. The CDR3 loop spans 15 amino acids. Losses at the gene ends were 3 bases for V and 7 bases for J; bases not matched to a gene: 6. The CDR3 DNA reads as TGTGCCAGCAGTTTCGCTAGCGGGGGTTGGAATGAGCAGTTCTTC. It encodes CASSFASGGWNEQFF.

The sample holds a few counts of this clone. The junction departs from germline at one end; a sequencing error may be responsible. The genes are TRBV28 and TRBJ2-6; D gene uncertain. The CDR3 runs to 14 residues. Germline V CDR1 and CDR2: MDHEN, SYDVKM. The CDR3 spells CASGSSSGANVLTF. DNA for the CDR3: TGCGCTAGTGGAAGTTCCTCTGGGGCCAACGTCCTGACTTTC.

V and J are TRBV27 and TRBJ1-1, with D perhaps matching TRBD1 (6 bases). Trimming shortened V by 1 base and J by 1 base, and 7 bases separated the two germline ends. This CDR3 has 14 amino acids. Germline CDR1 MNHEY, CDR2 SMNVEV (reference sequence). The CDR3 DNA reads TGTGCCAGCAGTTTATACAGGGAGAACACTGAAGCTTTCTTT. Encoded protein: CASSLYRENTEAFF.

The CDR3 sequence: CASSLIDSPEQYF. DNA of the CDR3: TGTGCCAGCTCACTTATTGACAGTCCGGAGCAGTACTTC. The gene calls are TRBV18 and TRBJ2-7; possibly TRBD1 for D (5 bases). This CDR3 has 13 residues. Germline V gene lookup returns CDR1 KGHSH and CDR2 LQKENI. Trimming left V 4 bases short and J 7 bases short, with 14 bases between.

This clone has just a few counts. The chain couples TRBV4-1 to TRBJ2-3, with 13 bases aligning to TRBD2. V lost 0 bases to trimming and J lost 0 bases; unmatched junction nucleotides: 6. This CDR3 region has 19 residues. Germline CDR1 and CDR2: MGHRA and YSYEKL. The CDR3 protein is CASSQDAGLAGVSTDTQYF. The CDR3 DNA is TGCGCCAGCAGCCAAGACGCCGGACTAGCGGGAGTAAGCACAGATACGCAGTATTTT.

V usage is TRBV4-3 and J usage is TRBJ1-1; D is perhaps TRBD1 (5 bases). V was shortened by 5 bases and J by 0 bases, with 7 bases between the two germline ends. The CDR3 is made up of 13 amino acids. The germline CDR1 and CDR2 sequences are LGHNA and YSLEER. The CDR3 loop reads CASSAGMNTEAFF. Written as DNA, the CDR3 is TGCGCCAGCAGCGCAGGGATGAACACTGAAGCTTTCTTT.

The chain combines TRBV27 with TRBJ2-5; 10 nucleotides align to TRBD2. Judging by the DNA end, TRBJ2-7 fits better; the J call may be wrong. The CDR3 spans 13 residues. Germline-derived CDR1 and CDR2 are MNHEY and SMNVEV (reference sequence). The CDR3 reads CASRTSGAYEQYF. The CDR3 DNA is TGTGCCAGCAGAACTAGCGGGGCCTACGAGCAGTACTTC.

This clone occurred once. V usage is TRBV28 and J usage is TRBJ1-4; D may be TRBD1 (5 bases). Per germline, CDR1 MDHEN and CDR2 SYDVKM. The V and J ends lost 2 bases and 4 bases respectively, with 17 bases between them. This CDR3 contains 17 residues. The CDR3 protein is CASSLPPQGADNEKLFF. The CDR3 DNA reads as TGTGCCAGCAGTTTACCGCCTCAAGGGGCCGATAATGAAAAACTGTTTTTT.

CDR3 sequence: CASTDTGGDGNTIYF. In DNA form, the CDR3 reads TGTGCCAGCACCGATACAGGGGGCGATGGAAACACCATATATTTT. The chain is built from TRBV6-5 and TRBJ1-3, with 9 bases fitting TRBD1. The CDR3 has 15 residues. CDR1 is MNHEY, CDR2 SVGAGI, per germline. With 7 bases clipped from V and 3 bases from J, the junction kept 7 bases outside the gene matches.

This clone showed up just a few times. The CDR3 reads CASSYASGTGVRELFF. CDR3 nucleotide sequence: TGTGCCAGCAGTTACGCTTCCGGGACAGGGGTCCGGGAGCTGTTTTTT. The J gene is TRBJ2-2, the V gene TRBV6-6; 10 nucleotides line up with TRBD1. The CDR3 has 16 amino acids. J gave up 9 bases and V 2 bases, and 9 bases lay outside the gene matches. Germline CDR1 MNHNY, CDR2 SVGAGI (reference sequence).

In regard to this clone: Additional DNA sequences in this sample encode the identical CDR3. The gene calls are TRBV7-9 and TRBJ2-7; 11 bases fit TRBD1. The CDR3 has 14 residues. With V trimmed by 5 bases and J by 3 bases, 3 bases remained unmatched. Germline lookup yields CDR1 SEHNR and CDR2 FQNEAQ (reference sequence). CDR3 amino acids: CASSPGTGGYEQYF. The CDR3 DNA reads TGTGCCAGCAGCCCGGGGACAGGGGGCTACGAGCAGTACTTC.

This chain connects TRBV2 to TRBJ1-2, with 8 bases matching TRBD1. Trimming at V came to 7 bases and at J to 2 bases, leaving 6 bases not matched to a gene. Germline V gene lookup returns CDR1 SNHLY and CDR2 FYNNEI. CDR3 length: 14 amino acids. As DNA, the CDR3 is TGTGCCAGCAACCCCAGGGGGCCCAACTATGGCTACACCTTC. Its protein product is CASNPRGPNYGYTF.